A selection of T cell receptor beta chains follows, all from one sample in a study of blood T cell repertoires in COVID-19. Profiled with immunoSEQ multiplex PCR; TCRdb holds only in-frame clones, not every one. The sample includes 250,000 to 300,000 clones, roughly 86% of them seen just once. The source material was peripheral blood. These receptors all come from a man between 18 and 29 years old with active or convalescent COVID-19. The CDR3 runs from the conserved cysteine through the conserved F or W. The D gene is left open where the match is weak. Some rows mark clone size as missing; the rest say once, few, many or name a class of expanded clone.

D gene: NA
clone size: NA
V gene: TRBV9
J gene: TRBJ1-5
CDR3 length: 15
CDR3 DNA: TGTGCCAGCAGCGGTCCTTTCTGGGCCAATCAGCCCCAGCATTTT
CDR3 protein: CASSGPFWANQPQHF

D gene: TRBD1
clone size: few
V gene: TRBV6-5
J gene: TRBJ1-2
CDR3 length: 15
CDR3 DNA: TGTGCCAGCAGCTCGCCGTCAGGGGGAGACTATGGCTACACCTTC
CDR3 protein: CASSSPSGGDYGYTF

D gene: NA
clone size: NA
V gene: TRBV7-3
J gene: TRBJ2-2
CDR3 length: 15
CDR3 DNA: TGTGCCAGCAGCTTCTGGACAGCGAACACCGGGGAGCTGTTTTTT
CDR3 protein: CASSFWTANTGELFF

D gene: TRBD2
clone size: NA
V gene: TRBV10-3
J gene: TRBJ2-2
CDR3 length: 16
CDR3 DNA: TGTGCCATCAGCGGCCTCCCGGGGGGGAACACCGGGGAGCTGTTTTTT
CDR3 protein: CAISGLPGGNTGELFF

D gene: NA
clone size: NA
V gene: TRBV24-1
J gene: TRBJ2-3
CDR3 length: 13
CDR3 DNA: TGTGCCACCAATCCGGGAAAGGCAGATACGCAGTATTTT
CDR3 protein: CATNPGKADTQYF

D gene: TRBD1
clone size: NA
V gene: TRBV6-6
J gene: TRBJ2-7
CDR3 length: 14
CDR3 DNA: TGTGCCAGCAGGGGCCCGACAGGGTCCTACGAGCAGTACTTC
CDR3 protein: CASRGPTGSYEQYF

D gene: TRBD2
clone size: NA
V gene: TRBV2
J gene: TRBJ2-7
CDR3 length: 18
CDR3 DNA: TGTGCCAGCAGTGAATGGGCTAGCGGGGGCATTAGCTCCTACGAGCAGTACTTC
CDR3 protein: CASSEWASGGISSYEQYF

D gene: NA
clone size: NA
V gene: TRBV7-2
J gene: TRBJ2-1
CDR3 length: 15
CDR3 DNA: TGTGCCAGCAGCCCGAGACAGACACCAAGGGGGGAGCAGTTCTTC
CDR3 protein: CASSPRQTPRGEQFF

D gene: TRBD1
clone size: NA
V gene: TRBV5-1
J gene: TRBJ2-1
CDR3 length: 14
CDR3 DNA: TGCGCCAGCAGCAACCAGGGGGTTTACAATGAGCAGTTCTTC
CDR3 protein: CASSNQGVYNEQFF

D gene: NA
clone size: NA
V gene: TRBV28
J gene: TRBJ1-6
CDR3 length: 13
CDR3 DNA: TGTGCCAGCAGGACAGTTCACAATTCACCCCTCCACTTT
CDR3 protein: CASRTVHNSPLHF

D gene: NA
clone size: NA
V gene: TRBV6-6
J gene: TRBJ1-6
CDR3 length: 16
CDR3 DNA: TGTGCCAGCAGTCGAATATCAGGGGCTTATAATTCACCCCTCCACTTT
CDR3 protein: CASSRISGAYNSPLHF

D gene: NA
clone size: NA
V gene: TRBV12-3/TRBV12-4
J gene: TRBJ1-5
CDR3 length: 13
CDR3 DNA: TGTGCCAGCAGTTTACTCAGGGATCAGCCCCAGCATTTT
CDR3 protein: CASSLLRDQPQHF

D gene: NA
clone size: few
V gene: TRBV14
J gene: TRBJ1-3
CDR3 length: 17
CDR3 DNA: TGTGCCAGCAGCCTAGAGTCCACCGATAGCCGCGGAAACACCATATATTTT
CDR3 protein: CASSLESTDSRGNTIYF

D gene: NA
clone size: NA
V gene: TRBV3-1/TRBV3-2
J gene: TRBJ1-1
CDR3 length: 14
CDR3 DNA: TGTGCCAGCAGCCAGGTTCGAGGGTCGAGTGAAGCTTTCTTT
CDR3 protein: CASSQVRGSSEAFF

D gene: TRBD2
clone size: NA
V gene: TRBV19
J gene: TRBJ2-1
CDR3 length: 19
CDR3 DNA: TGTGCCAGTACCAAGAGGGGCTCTAGCGGGCTAAACCCCTACAATGAGCAGTTCTTC
CDR3 protein: CASTKRGSSGLNPYNEQFF

D gene: TRBD2
clone size: NA
V gene: TRBV24-1
J gene: TRBJ2-2
CDR3 length: 18
CDR3 DNA: TGTGCCACCAGTGGAACTAGCGGGACTTTCTCCGGCGCCGGGGAGCTGTTTTTT
CDR3 protein: CATSGTSGTFSGAGELFF

D gene: NA
clone size: NA
V gene: TRBV28
J gene: TRBJ2-7
CDR3 length: 16
CDR3 DNA: TGTGCCAGCAGTCCTCCCTCGATATTGAGCTCCTACGAGCAGTACTTC
CDR3 protein: CASSPPSILSSYEQYF

D gene: NA
clone size: NA
V gene: TRBV14
J gene: TRBJ2-5
CDR3 length: 14
CDR3 DNA: TGTGCCAGCAGCCGCTCGGTCCGGAGAGAGACCCAGTACTTC
CDR3 protein: CASSRSVRRETQYF

D gene: TRBD1
clone size: NA
V gene: TRBV6-5
J gene: TRBJ1-6
CDR3 length: 16
CDR3 DNA: TGTGCCAGCAGTTACTCCTATACAGGGGGCGGTTCACCCCTCCACTTT
CDR3 protein: CASSYSYTGGGSPLHF

D gene: TRBD2
clone size: once
V gene: TRBV19
J gene: TRBJ2-1
CDR3 length: 15
CDR3 DNA: TGTGCCTCCTCCCTTGGGGCTAGCGGGAGGGGTGAGCAGTTCTTC
CDR3 protein: CASSLGASGRGEQFF

D gene: TRBD1
clone size: NA
V gene: TRBV18
J gene: TRBJ1-2
CDR3 length: 14
CDR3 DNA: TGTGCCAGCTCCCCAGCCGGGACAGGGGCTGGCTACACCTTC
CDR3 protein: CASSPAGTGAGYTF

D gene: NA
clone size: NA
V gene: TRBV9
J gene: TRBJ2-1
CDR3 length: 16
CDR3 DNA: TGTGCCAGCAGCCCCGCGGGGATCACCCACTACAATGAGCAGTTCTTC
CDR3 protein: CASSPAGITHYNEQFF

D gene: NA
clone size: NA
V gene: TRBV11-2
J gene: TRBJ2-2
CDR3 length: 12
CDR3 DNA: TGTGCCGTTCCTCAGGATAACTGGGAGCTGTTTTTT
CDR3 protein: CAVPQDNWELFF

D gene: NA
clone size: few
V gene: TRBV24-1
J gene: TRBJ2-1
CDR3 length: 12
CDR3 DNA: TGTGCCATCGGGACACAATACAATGAGCAGTTCTTC
CDR3 protein: CAIGTQYNEQFF

D gene: NA
clone size: few
V gene: TRBV5-1
J gene: TRBJ2-2
CDR3 length: 15
CDR3 DNA: TGCGCCAGCAGCTTGGTGAGCCTACAGTCCGGGGAGCTGTTTTTT
CDR3 protein: CASSLVSLQSGELFF

D gene: TRBD2
clone size: NA
V gene: TRBV27
J gene: TRBJ2-7
CDR3 length: 16
CDR3 DNA: TGTGCCAGCAGTTTCGTGGGACTAGCGGACTCCTACGAGCAGTACTTC
CDR3 protein: CASSFVGLADSYEQYF

D gene: NA
clone size: NA
V gene: TRBV11-1
J gene: TRBJ1-2
CDR3 length: 12
CDR3 DNA: TGTGCCAGCAGCTCACAGGGTAATGGCTACACCTTC
CDR3 protein: CASSSQGNGYTF

D gene: TRBD2
clone size: once
V gene: TRBV11-2
J gene: TRBJ2-2
CDR3 length: 14
CDR3 DNA: TGTGCCAGCAGCTTTAGCGGGAGCACCGGGGAGCTGTTTTTT
CDR3 protein: CASSFSGSTGELFF

D gene: NA
clone size: NA
V gene: TRBV27
J gene: TRBJ2-3
CDR3 length: 15
CDR3 DNA: TGTGCCAGCAGTTTTGGAGGGACTAGCACAGATACGCAGTATTTT
CDR3 protein: CASSFGGTSTDTQYF

D gene: NA
clone size: NA
V gene: TRBV4-3
J gene: TRBJ2-3
CDR3 length: 12
CDR3 DNA: TGCGCCAGCAGCCGTAGCGGAGATACGCAGTATTTT
CDR3 protein: CASSRSGDTQYF

D gene: TRBD1
clone size: NA
V gene: TRBV2
J gene: TRBJ2-1
CDR3 length: 15
CDR3 DNA: TGTGCCAGCAGGGGACAGGGGCTCTTTGGCAATGAGCAGTTCTTC
CDR3 protein: CASRGQGLFGNEQFF

D gene: NA
clone size: NA
V gene: TRBV30
J gene: TRBJ1-6
CDR3 length: 16
CDR3 DNA: TGTGCCTGGAAACGGGAGGGGAGCTCCTATAATTCACCCCTCCACTTT
CDR3 protein: CAWKREGSSYNSPLHF